These T cell receptor beta chains were read from a single sample in a study of OX40 agonist ivuxolimab in advanced cancers. Clones were read by immunoSEQ multiplex PCR, and TCRdb kept only the in-frame ones, dropping some. Among approximately 49,000 clones, 75% to 85% were seen once, and the ten largest hold 1.2%. The material sequenced was CD4+ or CD8+ T cells sorted from blood, taken in a trial of the OX40 agonist ivuxolimab. Receptor source: an adult with an advanced solid tumor such as melanoma, head and neck, liver or kidney cancer. The CDR3 runs from the conserved cysteine through the conserved F or W. The D gene is left open where the match is weak. Expanded clones get a size class; other rows say once, few or many, or leave the size out.

>-|-|TRBV23-1|TRBJ1-6
TGCGCCAGCACGCACAGGAATAATTCACCCCTCCACTTT
CASTHRNNSPLHF
>TRBD2|once|TRBV4-3|TRBJ2-7
TGCGCCAGCAGCCAACTAGCGGGGGGGGAGTACGAGCAGTACTTC
CASSQLAGGEYEQYF
>TRBD1|few|TRBV27|TRBJ1-1
TGTGCCAGCAGTCCCTTATACAGACAGGGTGAAGCTTTCTTT
CASSPLYRQGEAFF
>-|-|TRBV29-1|TRBJ2-3
TGCAGCGTTGAAAAGGACCCCACAGATACGCAGTATTTT
CSVEKDPTDTQYF
>-|-|TRBV5-1|TRBJ1-3
TGCGCCAGCAGCTTGGCCCTGGATACTGGAAACACCATATATTTT
CASSLALDTGNTIYF
>-|-|TRBV7-8|TRBJ1-1
TGTGCCAGCAGCTTTTGGTCCAATGCAGTGAACACTGAAGCTTTCTTT
CASSFWSNAVNTEAFF
>-|-|TRBV30|TRBJ1-2
TGTGCCTGGAGTATGGACGACATTAACTATGGCTACACCTTC
CAWSMDDINYGYTF
>-|-|TRBV7-9|TRBJ2-3
TGTGCCAGCAGCTTCGGCGGCGGGGCGCAGTATTTT
CASSFGGGAQYF
>-|-|TRBV12-2|TRBJ1-4
TGTGCAAGTCGCCTGGCCTGTGGCAGGGACTTTGAAAAACTGTTTTTT
CASRLACGRDFEKLFF
>-|-|TRBV13|TRBJ1-1
TGTGCCAGCAGCTTAGGGGGGGCCCTCAGGGAAGCTTTCTTT
CASSLGGALREAFF
>TRBD1|-|TRBV10-3|TRBJ2-2
TGTGCCACGACAGGGGTTATCACCGGGGAGCTGTTTTTT
CATTGVITGELFF
>-|-|TRBV5-1|TRBJ2-1
TGCGCCAGCACCCTGAGGGCAGGGCAGGCCTACAATGAGCAGTTCTTC
CASTLRAGQAYNEQFF
>-|-|TRBV2|TRBJ2-3
TGTGCCAGCAGTGGCGAGGGTCTCATGAGCACAGATACGCAGTATTTT
CASSGEGLMSTDTQYF
>-|-|TRBV21-1|TRBJ1-3
TGTGCCAGCAGCCTCGGCAAGTTAGGGAGGGACAGGGGTACTGGAAACACCATATATTTT
CASSLGKLGRDRGTGNTIYF
>TRBD1|-|TRBV6-6|TRBJ1-1
TGTGCCAGCAGTTACGAGACAGGGAGGTTCGCTGAAGCTTTCTTT
CASSYETGRFAEAFF
>-|few|TRBV5-6|TRBJ1-6
TGTGCCAGCAGCTTAACACAGGCTAATTCACCCCTCCACTTT
CASSLTQANSPLHF
>-|-|TRBV7-2|TRBJ2-7
TGTGCCAGCAGCCTGACATTAAGCGGGTCCTACGAGCAGTACTTC
CASSLTLSGSYEQYF
>-|-|TRBV4-3|TRBJ2-3
TGCGCCAGCAGAATACAAGGGGCGGATACGCAGTATTTT
CASRIQGADTQYF
>TRBD1|few|TRBV7-2|TRBJ2-2
TGTGCCAGCAGCTTGAAGGACAGGGTGGGGACCGGGGAGCTGTTTTTT
CASSLKDRVGTGELFF
>-|-|TRBV5-1|TRBJ1-1
TGCGCCAGCAGCAGGGACCCGTCCAGGGGCTACACTGAAGCTTTCTTT
CASSRDPSRGYTEAFF
>TRBD1|-|TRBV5-1|TRBJ2-1
TGCGCCAGCAGCCACTCCGGGACAGGAAAACACAATGAGCAGTTCTTC
CASSHSGTGKHNEQFF
>TRBD1|-|TRBV29-1|TRBJ1-2
TGCAGCGTTACGACAGGGGCGGAAACCTATGGCTACACCTTC
CSVTTGAETYGYTF